A selection of T cell receptor beta chains follows, all from one sample in a study of blood T cell repertoires in COVID-19. Clones were sequenced by immunoSEQ multiplex PCR, and TCRdb holds only the in-frame ones, with some missing. The sample includes 210,000 or so clones, 70% to 90% of them seen just once. Sequencing was carried out using peripheral blood. The receptors shown here come from an elderly woman with acute or convalescent COVID-19. The CDR3 runs from the conserved cysteine through the conserved F or W. D genes are given only for firm matches. The size entry is marked missing in some rows and otherwise reads once, few, many or a size class.

d_call	j_call	v_call	clone_size	cdr3_aa	cdr3_nt
NA	TRBJ2-7	TRBV27	NA	CASTVGTGSSEQYF	TGTGCCAGCACCGTAGGAACAGGGAGCTCCGAGCAGTACTTC
NA	TRBJ2-3	TRBV5-1	NA	CASSRLAETPGHTQYF	TGCGCCAGCAGCCGGTTAGCGGAAACTCCGGGACATACGCAGTATTTT
TRBD1	TRBJ1-1	TRBV5-1	NA	CASSFMTGGNTEAFF	TGCGCCAGCAGCTTCATGACAGGGGGGAACACTGAAGCTTTCTTT
NA	TRBJ1-2	TRBV19	NA	CASSIGAGDNYGYTF	TGTGCCAGTAGTATTGGGGCAGGGGATAACTATGGCTACACCTTC
NA	TRBJ1-1	TRBV19	NA	CASSIGSSTRAFF	TGTGCCAGTAGTATTGGCAGTTCGACTAGGGCTTTCTTT
TRBD1	TRBJ1-3	TRBV3-1/TRBV3-2	NA	CASSQGTGTGNTIYF	TGTGCCAGCAGCCAAGGGACAGGTACCGGAAACACCATATATTTT
NA	TRBJ1-3	TRBV28	NA	CASSLIRASTIYF	TGTGCCAGCAGTTTAATCAGGGCTAGCACCATATATTTT
TRBD2	TRBJ2-2	TRBV10-3	NA	CAISPTSGYTGELFF	TGTGCCATCAGTCCGACTAGCGGATACACCGGGGAGCTGTTTTTT
TRBD1	TRBJ2-1	TRBV3-1/TRBV3-2	NA	CASSRTGTVQGDEQFF	TGTGCCAGCAGCCGGACCGGGACAGTTCAGGGGGATGAGCAGTTCTTC
NA	TRBJ2-3	TRBV9	NA	CASSPAGSAGDTQYF	TGTGCCAGCAGCCCGGCGGGAAGCGCCGGGGATACGCAGTATTTT
NA	TRBJ1-6	TRBV7-9	NA	CASSLGGPNSPLHF	TGTGCCAGCAGCTTAGGGGGGCCCAATTCACCCCTCCACTTT
NA	TRBJ1-2	TRBV27	once	CASSYAGHVGYTF	TGTGCCAGCAGTTACGCAGGGCACGTAGGCTACACCTTC
NA	TRBJ1-1	TRBV5-4	NA	CASSKNTGKGTEAFF	TGTGCCAGCAGCAAAAACACAGGGAAGGGAACTGAAGCTTTCTTT
TRBD1	TRBJ2-5	TRBV7-2	once	CASSLALTGAETQYF	TGTGCCAGCAGCTTAGCACTTACAGGGGCTGAGACCCAGTACTTC
NA	TRBJ1-1	TRBV27	NA	CASTPQGWGTEAFF	TGTGCCAGCACGCCCCAGGGGTGGGGCACTGAAGCTTTCTTT
TRBD2	TRBJ2-5	TRBV5-1	NA	CASSLPRLAGGFGETQYF	TGCGCCAGCAGCTTGCCTCGACTAGCGGGGGGGTTTGGGGAGACCCAGTACTTC
NA	TRBJ2-1	TRBV28	NA	CASSLELAYNEQFF	TGTGCCAGCAGTTTAGAACTGGCCTACAATGAGCAGTTCTTC
NA	TRBJ2-1	TRBV10-3	NA	CAISDLALENEQFF	TGTGCCATCAGTGACCTAGCCTTGGAAAATGAGCAGTTCTTC
NA	TRBJ2-3	TRBV6-2/TRBV6-3	NA	CASSYLRADTQYF	TGTGCCAGCAGTTACTTACGGGCAGATACGCAGTATTTT
NA	TRBJ1-2	TRBV6-1	NA	CASSEPETYGYTF	TGTGCCAGCAGTGAGCCAGAAACCTATGGCTACACCTTC
TRBD2	TRBJ2-5	TRBV4-3	NA	CASSQGRLAGQQETQYF	TGCGCCAGCAGCCAAGGTCGGCTAGCGGGGCAACAAGAGACCCAGTACTTC
NA	TRBJ1-5	TRBV5-8	NA	CASSFVRGMGNQPQHF	TGTGCCAGCAGCTTCGTCAGGGGTATGGGCAATCAGCCCCAGCATTTT
TRBD1	TRBJ1-2	TRBV7-9	NA	CASSLARTGNYGYTF	TGTGCCAGCAGCTTAGCCCGGACAGGGAACTATGGCTACACCTTC
NA	TRBJ2-1	TRBV11-3	few	CASRFSDVYNEQFF	TGTGCCAGCAGATTTAGCGACGTCTACAATGAGCAGTTCTTC
TRBD1	TRBJ1-2	TRBV4-2	NA	CASSQDSGGGTNYGYTF	TGTGCCAGCAGCCAAGATAGTGGAGGGGGCACTAACTATGGCTACACCTTC
NA	TRBJ2-7	TRBV5-8	once	CASSLIIGGAGEQYF	TGTGCCAGCAGCTTGATTATAGGGGGCGCGGGGGAGCAGTACTTC
TRBD2	TRBJ2-2	TRBV19	NA	CASTPGLAGGDTGELFF	TGTGCCAGTACTCCGGGACTAGCGGGGGGGGACACCGGGGAGCTGTTTTTT
NA	TRBJ2-2	TRBV16	NA	CASSKNAPTIHTGELFF	TGTGCCAGCAGCAAGAATGCCCCTACCATCCACACCGGGGAGCTGTTTTTT
TRBD2	TRBJ2-3	TRBV11-3	NA	CASSRGASGLGATDTQYF	TGTGCCAGCAGCCGCGGGGCTAGCGGGTTGGGGGCCACAGATACGCAGTATTTT
TRBD2	TRBJ2-1	TRBV5-1	once	CASSLGAAGGASSYNEQFF	TGCGCCAGCAGCTTGGGGGCTGCGGGGGGTGCTAGCTCCTACAATGAGCAGTTCTTC
TRBD2	TRBJ2-3	TRBV7-2	NA	CASSLGRLASTDTQYF	TGTGCCAGCAGCTTAGGTAGACTAGCGAGCACAGATACGCAGTATTTT
NA	TRBJ2-5	TRBV27	NA	CASSLGGRLETQYF	TGTGCCAGCAGTCTGGGGGGTCGTCTGGAGACCCAGTACTTC
NA	TRBJ1-1	TRBV7-6	NA	CASSPTGGALTEAFF	TGTGCCAGCAGCCCTACCGGGGGGGCGCTTACTGAAGCTTTCTTT
TRBD2	TRBJ2-5	TRBV11-2	NA	CASRTSGQETQYF	TGTGCCAGCAGGACTAGCGGACAAGAGACCCAGTACTTC
TRBD1	TRBJ2-7	TRBV7-2	NA	CASPSATGDNYEQYF	TGTGCCAGCCCTTCAGCGACAGGGGATAACTACGAGCAGTACTTC
NA	TRBJ1-2	TRBV12-2	NA	CASRLAHHRLPGFYGYTF	TGTGCAAGTCGCTTAGCGCACCATAGGCTCCCAGGTTTCTATGGCTACACCTTC
NA	TRBJ2-1	TRBV3-1/TRBV3-2	NA	CASSREGGQYNEQFF	TGTGCCAGCAGCCGGGAGGGGGGGCAGTACAATGAGCAGTTCTTC
NA	TRBJ2-2	TRBV4-3	NA	CASSQNRAMGTGELFF	TGCGCCAGCAGCCAAAACAGGGCGATGGGCACCGGGGAGCTGTTTTTT
TRBD2	TRBJ2-5	TRBV4-2	NA	CASSLGIGLLAAEGETQYF	TGTGCCAGCAGCCTGGGGATCGGGTTACTAGCGGCAGAGGGGGAGACCCAGTACTTC
TRBD1	TRBJ1-2	TRBV3-1/TRBV3-2	NA	CASSQGGRGLGYTF	TGTGCCAGCAGCCAGGGGGGCAGGGGGCTTGGCTACACCTTC
NA	TRBJ1-5	TRBV19	NA	CAVGGNGAQPQHF	TGTGCCGTGGGGGGGAACGGGGCTCAGCCCCAGCATTTT
NA	TRBJ2-3	TRBV28	NA	CASSPGVREAWATDTQYF	TGTGCCAGCAGCCCAGGGGTGAGGGAAGCCTGGGCCACAGATACGCAGTATTTT
NA	TRBJ1-2	TRBV10-2	once	CASSESGIFYGYTF	TGCGCCAGCAGTGAGTCCGGGATTTTTTATGGCTACACCTTC
NA	TRBJ2-3	TRBV5-4	NA	CASSLPGELTDTQYF	TGTGCCAGCAGCTTGCCCGGGGAGTTAACAGATACGCAGTATTTT
TRBD1	TRBJ2-5	TRBV4-3	NA	CASSQLPGQGGETQYF	TGCGCCAGCAGCCAATTACCGGGACAGGGTGGAGAGACCCAGTACTTC
NA	TRBJ2-7	TRBV5-6	NA	CASSVGTHGSYEQYF	TGTGCCAGCAGCGTTGGGACACACGGGTCCTACGAGCAGTACTTC
TRBD1	TRBJ2-5	TRBV6-5	once	CASTGTVSQETQYF	TGTGCCAGCACGGGGACAGTCAGCCAAGAGACCCAGTACTTC
TRBD2	TRBJ2-2	TRBV4-3	NA	CASSQVPAGDAGELFF	TGCGCCAGCAGCCAAGTGCCAGCGGGGGATGCCGGGGAGCTGTTTTTT
NA	TRBJ1-4	TRBV4-3	NA	CASSPSGGEKLFF	TGCGCCAGCAGCCCGTCGGGGGGAGAAAAACTGTTTTTT
NA	TRBJ2-7	TRBV19	NA	CASSPTGLEQYF	TGTGCCAGTAGCCCCACAGGGCTCGAGCAGTACTTC
NA	TRBJ2-2	TRBV5-1	NA	CASSLAVTGELFF	TGCGCCAGCAGCTTGGCCGTCACCGGGGAGCTGTTTTTT
NA	TRBJ2-5	TRBV30	NA	CAWGKGGNNKETQYF	TGTGCCTGGGGTAAGGGCGGGAATAATAAAGAGACCCAGTACTTC
TRBD1	TRBJ1-2	TRBV19	NA	CASKLTGNGYTF	TGTGCCAGTAAGTTGACAGGGAACGGCTACACCTTC
TRBD2	TRBJ2-3	TRBV19	NA	CASASGRASTDTQYF	TGTGCCAGCGCTAGCGGGAGGGCTAGCACAGATACGCAGTATTTT